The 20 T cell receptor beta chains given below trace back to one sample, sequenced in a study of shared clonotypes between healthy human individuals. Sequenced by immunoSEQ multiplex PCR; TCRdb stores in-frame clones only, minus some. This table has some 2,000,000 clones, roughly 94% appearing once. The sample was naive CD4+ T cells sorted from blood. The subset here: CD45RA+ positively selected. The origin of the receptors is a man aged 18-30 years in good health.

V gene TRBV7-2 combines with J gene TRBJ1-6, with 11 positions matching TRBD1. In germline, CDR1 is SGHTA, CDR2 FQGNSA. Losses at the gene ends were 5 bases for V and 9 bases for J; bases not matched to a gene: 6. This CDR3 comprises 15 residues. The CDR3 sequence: CASSLRTGGGSPLHF. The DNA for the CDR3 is TGTGCCAGCAGCCTGAGGACAGGGGGCGGTTCACCCCTCCACTTT.

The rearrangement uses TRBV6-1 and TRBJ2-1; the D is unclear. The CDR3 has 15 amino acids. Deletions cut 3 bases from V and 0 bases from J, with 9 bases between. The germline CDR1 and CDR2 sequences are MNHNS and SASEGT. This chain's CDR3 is CASSEPDSSYNEQFF. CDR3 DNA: TGTGCCAGCAGTGAGCCTGATAGCTCCTACAATGAGCAGTTCTTC.

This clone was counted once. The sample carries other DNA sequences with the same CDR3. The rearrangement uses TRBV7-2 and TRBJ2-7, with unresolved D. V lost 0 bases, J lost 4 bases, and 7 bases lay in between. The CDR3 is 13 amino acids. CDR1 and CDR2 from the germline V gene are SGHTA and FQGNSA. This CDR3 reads CASSLAALYEQYF. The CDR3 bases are TGTGCCAGCAGCTTAGCGGCACTTTACGAGCAGTACTTC.

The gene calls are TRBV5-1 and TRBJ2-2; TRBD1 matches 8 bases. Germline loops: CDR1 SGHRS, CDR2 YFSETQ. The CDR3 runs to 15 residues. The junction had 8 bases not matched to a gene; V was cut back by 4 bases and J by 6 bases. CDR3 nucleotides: TGCGCCAGCAGCAACGGACAGGGAAGGGCCGGGGAGCTGTTTTTT. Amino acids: CASSNGQGRAGELFF.

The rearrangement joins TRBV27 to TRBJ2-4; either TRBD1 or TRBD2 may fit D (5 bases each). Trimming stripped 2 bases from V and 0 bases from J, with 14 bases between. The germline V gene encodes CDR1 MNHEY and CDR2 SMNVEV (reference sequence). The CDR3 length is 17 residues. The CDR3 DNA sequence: TGTGCCAGCAGTTTAGGGGCAGGGAGCCTAGCCAAAAACATTCAGTACTTC. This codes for CASSLGAGSLAKNIQYF.

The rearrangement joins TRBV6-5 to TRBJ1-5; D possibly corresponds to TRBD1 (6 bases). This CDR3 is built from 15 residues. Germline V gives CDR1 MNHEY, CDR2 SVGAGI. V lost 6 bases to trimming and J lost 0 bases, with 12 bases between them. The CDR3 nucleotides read TGTGCCAGCAGCCCCGGACAGTATAGCAATCAGCCCCAGCATTTT. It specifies CASSPGQYSNQPQHF.

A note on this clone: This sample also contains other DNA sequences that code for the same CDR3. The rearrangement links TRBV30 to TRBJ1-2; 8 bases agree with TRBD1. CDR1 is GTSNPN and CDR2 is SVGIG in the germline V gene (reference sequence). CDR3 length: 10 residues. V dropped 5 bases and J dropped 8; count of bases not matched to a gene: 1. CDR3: CAWGDRGYTF. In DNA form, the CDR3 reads TGTGCCTGGGGGGACAGGGGCTACACCTTC. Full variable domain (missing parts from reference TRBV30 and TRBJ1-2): SQTIHQWPATLVQPVGSPLSLECTVEGTSNPNLYWYRQAAGRGLQLLFYSVGIGQISSEVPQNLSASRPQDRQFILSSKKLLLSDSGFYLCAWGDRGYTFGSGTRLTVV.

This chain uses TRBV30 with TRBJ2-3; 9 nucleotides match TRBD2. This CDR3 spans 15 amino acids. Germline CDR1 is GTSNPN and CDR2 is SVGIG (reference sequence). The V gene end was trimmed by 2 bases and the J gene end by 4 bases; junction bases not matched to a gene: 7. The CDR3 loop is CAWSRGGGLADTQYF. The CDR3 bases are TGTGCCTGGAGTCGCGGGGGGGGCCTTGCAGATACGCAGTATTTT.

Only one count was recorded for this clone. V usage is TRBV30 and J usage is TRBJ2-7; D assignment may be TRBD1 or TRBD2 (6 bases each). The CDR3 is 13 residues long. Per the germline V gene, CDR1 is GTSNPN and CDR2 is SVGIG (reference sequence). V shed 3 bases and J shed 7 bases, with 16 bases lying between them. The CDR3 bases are TGTGCCTGGAGCAGTTCAGGGGCGGGAGAGCAGTACTTC. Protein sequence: CAWSSSGAGEQYF.

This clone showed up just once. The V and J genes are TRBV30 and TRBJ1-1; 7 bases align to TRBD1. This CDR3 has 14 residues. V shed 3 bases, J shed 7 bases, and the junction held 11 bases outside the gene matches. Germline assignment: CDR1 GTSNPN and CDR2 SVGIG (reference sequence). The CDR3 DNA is TGTGCCTGGAGAGCGGACAGCCGACAGGGTGAAGCTTTCTTT. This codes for CAWRADSRQGEAFF.

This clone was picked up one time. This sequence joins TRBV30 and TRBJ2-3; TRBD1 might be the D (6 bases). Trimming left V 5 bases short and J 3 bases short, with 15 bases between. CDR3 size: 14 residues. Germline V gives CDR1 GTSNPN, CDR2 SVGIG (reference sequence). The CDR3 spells CAWGQKGRTDTQYF. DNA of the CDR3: TGTGCCTGGGGACAGAAGGGAAGGACAGATACGCAGTATTTT.

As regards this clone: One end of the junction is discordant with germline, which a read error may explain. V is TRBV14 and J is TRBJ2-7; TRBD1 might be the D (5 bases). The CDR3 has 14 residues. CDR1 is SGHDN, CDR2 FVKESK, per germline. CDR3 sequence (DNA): TGCGCCAGCAGGGCACTACGTTCGTCCTACGAGCAGTACTTC. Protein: CASRALRSSYEQYF.

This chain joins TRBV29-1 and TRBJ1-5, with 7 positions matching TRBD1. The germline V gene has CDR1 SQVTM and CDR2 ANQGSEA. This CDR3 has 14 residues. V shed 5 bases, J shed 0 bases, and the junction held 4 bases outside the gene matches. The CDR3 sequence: CSVRTGDSNQPQHF. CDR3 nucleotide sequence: TGCAGCGTTCGCACAGGGGATAGCAATCAGCCCCAGCATTTT.

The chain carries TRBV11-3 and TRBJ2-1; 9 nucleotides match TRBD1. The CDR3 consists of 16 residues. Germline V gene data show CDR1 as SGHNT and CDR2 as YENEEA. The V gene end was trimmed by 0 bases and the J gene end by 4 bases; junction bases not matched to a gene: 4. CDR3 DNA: TGTGCCAGCAGCTTAGAACAGGGGGCGCCGTACAATGAGCAGTTCTTC. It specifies CASSLEQGAPYNEQFF. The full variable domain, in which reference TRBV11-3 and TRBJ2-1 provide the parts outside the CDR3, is EAGVVQSPRYKIIEKKQPVAFWCNPISGHNTLYWYLQNLGQGPELLIRYENEEAVDDSQLPKDRFSAERLKGVDSTLKIQPAELGDSAVYLCASSLEQGAPYNEQFFGPGTRLTVL.

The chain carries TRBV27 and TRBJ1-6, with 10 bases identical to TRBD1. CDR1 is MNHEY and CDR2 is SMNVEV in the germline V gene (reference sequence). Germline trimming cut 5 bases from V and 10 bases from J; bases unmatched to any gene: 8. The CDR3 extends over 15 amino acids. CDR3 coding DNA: TGTGCCAGCAGTCCGGGGACAGGGGATCGGTCACCCCTCCACTTT. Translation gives CASSPGTGDRSPLHF.

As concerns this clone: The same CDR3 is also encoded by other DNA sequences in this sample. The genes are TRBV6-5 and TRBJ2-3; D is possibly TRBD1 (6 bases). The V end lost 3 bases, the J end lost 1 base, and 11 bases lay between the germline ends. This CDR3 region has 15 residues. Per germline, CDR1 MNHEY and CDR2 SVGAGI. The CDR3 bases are TGTGCCAGCAGTTATTCAGGGGTCGGCACAGATACGCAGTATTTT. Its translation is CASSYSGVGTDTQYF.

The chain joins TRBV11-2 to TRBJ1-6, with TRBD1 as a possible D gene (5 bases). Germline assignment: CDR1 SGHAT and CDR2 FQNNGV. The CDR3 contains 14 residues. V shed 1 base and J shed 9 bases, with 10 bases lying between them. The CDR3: CASSLGSGVSPLHF. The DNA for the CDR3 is TGTGCCAGCAGCTTAGGCTCGGGGGTTTCACCCCTCCACTTT.

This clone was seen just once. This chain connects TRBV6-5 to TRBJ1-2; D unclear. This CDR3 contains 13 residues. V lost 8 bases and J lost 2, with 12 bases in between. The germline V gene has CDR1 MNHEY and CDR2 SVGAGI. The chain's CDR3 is CASGKGENYGYTF. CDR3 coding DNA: TGTGCCAGCGGCAAAGGAGAGAACTATGGCTACACCTTC.

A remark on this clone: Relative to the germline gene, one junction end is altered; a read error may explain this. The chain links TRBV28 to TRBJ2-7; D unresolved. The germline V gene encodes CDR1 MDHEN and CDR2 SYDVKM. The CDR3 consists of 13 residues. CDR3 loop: CASSYLQGPRVDF. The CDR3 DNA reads TGTGCCAGCAGCTACCTCCAAGGCCCTAGAGTTGACTTC.

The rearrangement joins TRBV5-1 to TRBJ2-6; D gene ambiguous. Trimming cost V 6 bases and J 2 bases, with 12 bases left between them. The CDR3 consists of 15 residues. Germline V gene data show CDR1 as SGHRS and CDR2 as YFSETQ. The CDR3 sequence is CASTATAPGANVLTF. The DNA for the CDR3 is TGCGCCAGCACCGCCACAGCCCCTGGGGCCAACGTCCTGACTTTC.